This TCR beta chain was recorded in a study of response to subunit inactivated influenza vaccine (dated by TCRdb to between 2017 and 2018). For the wider study: Deep quantitative profiling of the T cell receptor repertoire was used in the study to follow responses to a trivalent subunit inactivated influenza vaccine.

General findings and caveats noted by the study authors: It was suggested by the authors that each seasonal influenza vaccination may recruit only a limited number of new T cells.

The CDR3 holds 17 amino acids from the cysteine to the phenylalanine. Only CDR3 DNA remains: 51 bases, in frame from the first base. Relative to germline, V is 2 bases shorter and J is 2 bases shorter, with 19 bases between their ends. Taken from the germline V gene, the CDR1 and CDR2 loops are ENHRY and SYGVKD. Library method: RT-PCR. This sample was sequenced with an Illumina HiSeq 2500. Starting from the raw public reads, TCRdb applied fastp trimming at Q25, assembled clones with MiXCR and retained in-frame beta chains. Every entry covers one CDR3 protein and lists the most common genes and DNA from its rows. This sample holds hundreds of thousands of distinct CDR3 sequences; about 7.6% were observed only once. 10% to 15% of the sample is held by the ten biggest clonotypes. This clonotype was recorded many times. Its antigen is currently not known. No base qualities exist here, and no much larger clone lies one base off it.

The sequence is built from TRBV10-3 and TRBJ2-7; the D region is possibly TRBD1 or TRBD2, each matching across 5 bases. Sequenced here: PBMCs from blood, sampled about 23 months after vaccination. This clonotype was obtained from a man between 50 and 70 years old who received an inactivated influenza vaccine. Donor details come from another sample of the same person, matched by shared clones. The CDR3 region has the sequence CAISEPPGARTTYEQYF. The sequenced DNA: TGTGCCATCAGTGAGCCGCCCGGGGCCAGGACAACCTACGAGCAGTACTTC.